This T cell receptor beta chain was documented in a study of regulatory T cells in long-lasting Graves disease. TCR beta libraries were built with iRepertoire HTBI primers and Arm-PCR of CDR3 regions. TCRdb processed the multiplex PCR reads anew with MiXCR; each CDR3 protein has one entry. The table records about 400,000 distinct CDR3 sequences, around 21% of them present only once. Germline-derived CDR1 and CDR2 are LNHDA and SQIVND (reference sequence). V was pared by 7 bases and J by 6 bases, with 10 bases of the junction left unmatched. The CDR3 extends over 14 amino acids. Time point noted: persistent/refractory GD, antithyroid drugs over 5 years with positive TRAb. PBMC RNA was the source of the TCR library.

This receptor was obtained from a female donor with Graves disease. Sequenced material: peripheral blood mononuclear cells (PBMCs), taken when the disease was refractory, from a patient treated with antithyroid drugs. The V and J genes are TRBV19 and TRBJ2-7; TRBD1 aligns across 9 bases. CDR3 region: CASTSGQGKAEQYF. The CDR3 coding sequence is TGTGCCAGTACCTCGGGACAGGGAAAGGCCGAGCAGTACTTC.